This is a list of T cell receptor beta chains from one sample in a study of Ad26.COV2.S vaccination and SARS-CoV-2 variants. This table comes from immunoSEQ multiplex PCR, and its TCRdb copy is limited to in-frame clones, with some not included. The sample has hundreds of thousands of clones; 92% are singletons. The specimen was peripheral blood, collected after recovery from COVID-19. The origin of the receptors is a human donor who had recovered from COVID-19. Each CDR3 is given with its conserved first and last residue. The D gene is left open where the match is weak. Where a row states a size, it is once, few, many or the class of an expanded clone; other rows omit it.

NA	once	TRBV19	TRBJ1-2	CASRRTAEGGYGYTF
NA	NA	TRBV6-5	TRBJ2-1	CASSLEWVNNEQFF
NA	NA	TRBV6-5	TRBJ2-7	CASSYSSSYEQYF
TRBD1	NA	TRBV3-1/TRBV3-2	TRBJ1-4	CASSQVGQGTKLFF
NA	few	TRBV7-2	TRBJ2-3	CASNVLGGSTDTQYF
NA	NA	TRBV6-2/TRBV6-3	TRBJ1-1	CASSWPPNTEAFF
NA	NA	TRBV19	TRBJ1-1	CASSLLGVNTEAFF
TRBD1	NA	TRBV7-3	TRBJ1-2	CASSPGGQGHYGYTF
NA	NA	TRBV2	TRBJ1-5	CASSQEQGNQPQHF
NA	NA	TRBV9	TRBJ1-3	CASSAGGGNTIYF
NA	NA	TRBV27	TRBJ2-2	CASSLSGLNTGELFF
TRBD2	NA	TRBV19	TRBJ2-1	CASSVSGGGAYNEQFF
NA	NA	TRBV6-1	TRBJ1-5	CASSERTVSNQPQHF
TRBD1	once	TRBV12-5	TRBJ2-2	CASGPGTGKPGELFF
NA	NA	TRBV4-3	TRBJ1-4	CASSQDRLPGPPGEKLFF
NA	NA	TRBV6-5	TRBJ2-5	CASSLRLPAETQYF
NA	NA	TRBV4-1	TRBJ1-3	CASSQVNLAGNTIYF
NA	few	TRBV7-9	TRBJ1-1	CASSLSGRLGTEAFF
NA	NA	TRBV13	TRBJ2-1	CASSFPFDNEQFF
NA	NA	TRBV2	TRBJ1-1	CASRRGHGTNTEAFF
NA	NA	TRBV3-1/TRBV3-2	TRBJ1-2	CASSQDGLRIVGYTF
NA	once	TRBV19	TRBJ1-2	CASSIDPGTLDVGYTF
TRBD2	once	TRBV5-5	TRBJ2-3	CASRTGGADTQYF
TRBD1	NA	TRBV11-2	TRBJ1-3	CASSSRDRGLGNTIYF
TRBD2	few	TRBV19	TRBJ2-1	CASSIQRGAYNEQFF
NA	NA	TRBV27	TRBJ1-1	CASSLGGSNTEAFF
NA	NA	TRBV7-8	TRBJ1-6	CASTSIGVRRSPLHF
TRBD1	NA	TRBV14	TRBJ1-3	CASSQDSHPLRDRPGDTIYF
TRBD1	NA	TRBV10-2	TRBJ1-2	CASSPGGPGYTF
NA	NA	TRBV19	TRBJ1-4	CASSIETFSSEKLFF
NA	NA	TRBV12-5	TRBJ1-1	CASGLVNTEAFF
NA	few	TRBV5-1	TRBJ1-2	CASSLDRGLGYTF
NA	NA	TRBV19	TRBJ1-3	CASSTPGRGNTIYF
TRBD1	NA	TRBV6-1	TRBJ1-4	CASSEGQGRNEKLFF
NA	NA	TRBV27	TRBJ1-1	CASSFWGVGMNTEAFF
TRBD2	NA	TRBV20-1	TRBJ2-5	CSASEKAFSGGKETQYF
NA	NA	TRBV9	TRBJ1-1	CASSVGGDNTEAFF
NA	once	TRBV11-3	TRBJ2-5	CASSFNLRGGFGETQYF